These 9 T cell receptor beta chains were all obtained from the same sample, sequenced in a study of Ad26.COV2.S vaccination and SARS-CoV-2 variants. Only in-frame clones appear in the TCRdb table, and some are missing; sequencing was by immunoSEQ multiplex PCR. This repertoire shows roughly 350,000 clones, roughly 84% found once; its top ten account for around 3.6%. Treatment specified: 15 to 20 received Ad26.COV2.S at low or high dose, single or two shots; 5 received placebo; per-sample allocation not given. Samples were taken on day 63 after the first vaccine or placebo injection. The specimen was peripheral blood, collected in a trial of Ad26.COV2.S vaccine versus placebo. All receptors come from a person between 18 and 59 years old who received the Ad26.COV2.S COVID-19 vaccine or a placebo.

The CDR3 bases are TGTGCCAGCAGCCTACCCGGGGGGGTCTCCTACAATGAGCAGTTCTTC. It codes for CASSLPGGVSYNEQFF. The rearrangement uses TRBV5-8 and TRBJ2-1; 8 nucleotides line up with TRBD2. The CDR3 sequence is 16 residues long. CDR1 is SGHTS, CDR2 YDEGEE, per germline. Trimming cost V 4 bases and J 0 bases; bases outside gene matches: 6.

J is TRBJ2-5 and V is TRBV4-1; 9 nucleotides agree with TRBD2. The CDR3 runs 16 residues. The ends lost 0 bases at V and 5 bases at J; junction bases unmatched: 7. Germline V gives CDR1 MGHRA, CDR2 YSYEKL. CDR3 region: CASSQEKRGAGETQYF. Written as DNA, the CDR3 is TGCGCCAGCAGCCAAGAGAAGCGGGGGGCAGGGGAGACCCAGTACTTC.

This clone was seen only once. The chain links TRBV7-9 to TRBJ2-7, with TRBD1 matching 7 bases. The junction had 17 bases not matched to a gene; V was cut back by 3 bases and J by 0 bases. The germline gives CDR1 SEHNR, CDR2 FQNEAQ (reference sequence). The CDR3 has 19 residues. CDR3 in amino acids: CASSFLTGAVQLSSYEQYF. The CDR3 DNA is TGTGCCAGCAGCTTTCTTACAGGGGCTGTCCAACTGAGCTCCTACGAGCAGTACTTC.

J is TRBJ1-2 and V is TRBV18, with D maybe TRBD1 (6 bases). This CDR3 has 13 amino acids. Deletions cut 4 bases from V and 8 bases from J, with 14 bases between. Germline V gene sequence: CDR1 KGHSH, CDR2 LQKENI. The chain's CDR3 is CASSRADSEGYTF. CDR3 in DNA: TGTGCCAGCTCACGGGCGGACAGTGAGGGCTACACCTTC. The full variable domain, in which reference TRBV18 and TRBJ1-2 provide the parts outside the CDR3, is NAGVMQNPRHLVRRRGQEARLRCSPMKGHSHVYWYRQLPEEGLKFMVYLQKENIIDESGMPKERFSAEFPKEGPSILRIQQVVRGDSAAYFCASSRADSEGYTFGSGTRLTVV.

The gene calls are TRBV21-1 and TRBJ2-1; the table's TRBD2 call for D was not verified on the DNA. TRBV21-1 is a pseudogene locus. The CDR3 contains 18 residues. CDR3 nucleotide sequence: TGTGCCAGCAGCAAAGATAGTAGCGGGGGGACTTCCTACAATGAGCAGTTCTTC. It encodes CASSKDSSGGTSYNEQFF.

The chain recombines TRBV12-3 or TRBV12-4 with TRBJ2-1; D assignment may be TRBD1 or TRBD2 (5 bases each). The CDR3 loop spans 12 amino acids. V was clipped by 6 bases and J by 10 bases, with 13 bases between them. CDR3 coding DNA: TGTGCCAGCAGCGGGCCGGGGCGGGAGCAGTTCTTC. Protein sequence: CASSGPGREQFF.

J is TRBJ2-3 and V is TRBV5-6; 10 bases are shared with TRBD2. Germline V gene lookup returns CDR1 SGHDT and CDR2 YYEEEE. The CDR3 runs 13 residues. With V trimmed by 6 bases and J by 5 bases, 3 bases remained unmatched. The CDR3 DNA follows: TGTGCCAGCAAACTAGCGGGGAGAGATACGCAGTATTTT. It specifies CASKLAGRDTQYF.

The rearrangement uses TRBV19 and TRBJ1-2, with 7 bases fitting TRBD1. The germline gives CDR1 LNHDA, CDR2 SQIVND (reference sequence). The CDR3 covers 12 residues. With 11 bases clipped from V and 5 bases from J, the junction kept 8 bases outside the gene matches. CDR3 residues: CASLGTAYGYTF. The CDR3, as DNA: TGTGCCTCACTCGGGACAGCATATGGCTACACCTTC.

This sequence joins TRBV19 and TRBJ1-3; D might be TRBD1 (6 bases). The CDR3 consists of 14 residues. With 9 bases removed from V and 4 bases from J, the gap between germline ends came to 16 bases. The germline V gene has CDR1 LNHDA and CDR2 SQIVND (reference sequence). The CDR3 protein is CASHRPGVGNTIYF. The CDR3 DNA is TGTGCCAGCCACAGACCAGGGGTAGGAAACACCATATATTTT.